The 8 T cell receptor beta chains presented below share a single source sample, sequenced in a study of T cells after posttransplantation cyclophosphamide. Measured with immunoSEQ multiplex PCR; TCRdb has only the in-frame clones, and not every one. This sample shows around 24,000 clones and no singletons; 6.6% rests with the ten largest. Sequenced sample: PBMCs. These receptors originate from a woman aged 55-70 years in good health, CMV-negative, and a related stem cell transplant donor.

Many counts were recorded for this clone. The chain carries TRBV28 and TRBJ2-7, with 9 bases lining up with TRBD1. Germline CDR1 and CDR2: MDHEN and SYDVKM. This CDR3 region has 14 residues. V lost 3 bases and J lost 3; bases outside the gene matches: 3. The CDR3 loop is CASSLMDRGYEQYF. CDR3 coding DNA: TGTGCCAGCAGTTTGATGGACAGGGGCTACGAGCAGTACTTC.

This clone occurred many times. This chain connects TRBV9 to TRBJ1-6; D is ambiguous. CDR3 size: 17 residues. The V and J ends lost 2 bases and 0 bases respectively, with 12 bases between them. Germline V CDR1 and CDR2: SGDLS, YYNGEE. CDR3 bases: TGTGCCAGCAGCGTCTTCGACCGGAGCTCCTATAATTCACCCCTCCACTTT. Translating it yields CASSVFDRSSYNSPLHF.

This clone was counted at least ten times. This chain connects TRBV5-1 to TRBJ2-2; D is unclear. Trimming stripped 0 bases from V and 1 base from J, with 10 bases between. The CDR3 contains 16 residues. CDR1 and CDR2 (germline): SGHRS, YFSETQ. The CDR3 protein is CASSLGLSMNTGELFF. The CDR3 nucleotides read TGCGCCAGCAGCTTGGGTCTATCGATGAACACCGGGGAGCTGTTTTTT.

This clone was detected many times. The chain links TRBV9 to TRBJ1-4; TRBD1 might be the D (6 bases). The germline V gene encodes CDR1 SGDLS and CDR2 YYNGEE. Trimming took off 0 bases at V and 4 bases at J, with 10 bases between the two ends. The CDR3 spans 15 residues. The CDR3 bases are TGTGCCAGCAGCGTAGCACAGGGCGGTAATGAAAAACTGTTTTTT. Its protein is CASSVAQGGNEKLFF.

This clone appeared a few times. This sequence joins TRBV27 and TRBJ1-2; 8 bases are a match to TRBD1. The germline gives CDR1 MNHEY, CDR2 SMNVEV (reference sequence). The CDR3 runs to 15 residues. V lost 5 bases and J lost 8; bases outside the gene matches: 13. The CDR3 sequence is CASSPTPGQDRGYTF. Written as DNA, the CDR3 is TGTGCCAGCAGTCCGACTCCGGGACAGGACCGAGGCTACACCTTC.

By sample share, this clone is medium-sized. This chain connects TRBV6-1 to TRBJ1-4, with 7 bases fitting TRBD1. The CDR3 spans 14 residues. Germline lookup yields CDR1 MNHNS and CDR2 SASEGT. The V gene end was trimmed by 6 bases and the J gene end by 5 bases; junction bases not matched to a gene: 6. This CDR3 reads CASRIRDSNEKLFF. The CDR3 region has the DNA TGTGCCAGCAGAATCCGGGACAGCAATGAAAAACTGTTTTTT.

This clone has ten or more counts. DNA for the CDR3: TGTGCCAGCAGCTTAGGAGGGACAGGGTCGAACATTCAGTACTTC. Amino acid sequence: CASSLGGTGSNIQYF. The chain links TRBV7-2 to TRBJ2-4; 9 bases are shared with TRBD1. The CDR3 totals 15 residues. Trimming took 1 base from V and 7 from J; bases not matched to a gene: 5. Germline assignment: CDR1 SGHTA and CDR2 FQGNSA.

The J gene is TRBJ2-5, the V gene TRBV29-1; 9 positions agree with TRBD1. Trimming took 7 bases from V and 5 from J; bases not matched to a gene: 11. This CDR3 spans 14 amino acids. From germline, CDR1 is SQVTM and CDR2 ANQGSEA. The CDR3 region is CSAGTGSIGETQYF. Here the CDR3 DNA reads TGCAGCGCCGGGACAGGGTCGATCGGGGAGACCCAGTACTTC.